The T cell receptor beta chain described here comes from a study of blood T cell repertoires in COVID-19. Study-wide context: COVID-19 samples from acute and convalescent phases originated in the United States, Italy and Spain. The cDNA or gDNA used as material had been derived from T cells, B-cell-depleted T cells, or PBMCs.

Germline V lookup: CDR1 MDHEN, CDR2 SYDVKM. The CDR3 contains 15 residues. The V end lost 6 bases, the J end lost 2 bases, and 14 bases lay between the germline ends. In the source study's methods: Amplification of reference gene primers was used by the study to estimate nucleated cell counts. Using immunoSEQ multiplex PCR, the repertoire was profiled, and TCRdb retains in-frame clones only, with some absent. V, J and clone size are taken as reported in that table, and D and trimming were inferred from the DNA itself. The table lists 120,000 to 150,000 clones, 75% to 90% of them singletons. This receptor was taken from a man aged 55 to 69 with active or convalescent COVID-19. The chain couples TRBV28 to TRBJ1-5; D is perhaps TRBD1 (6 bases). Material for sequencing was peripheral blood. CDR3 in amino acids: CASRRQVSGNQPQHF. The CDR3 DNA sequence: TGTGCCAGCAGAAGACAGGTTTCGGGCAATCAGCCCCAGCATTTT. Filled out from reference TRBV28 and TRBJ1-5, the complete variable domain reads DVKVTQSSRYLVKRTGEKVFLECVQDMDHENMFWYRQDPGLGLRLIYFSYDVKMKEKGDIPEGYSVSREKKERFSLILESASTNQTSMYLCASRRQVSGNQPQHFGDGTRLSIL.